This TCR beta chain was documented in a study of synovial regulatory T cells in juvenile arthritis. Patients had median age approximately 12 years, range roughly 2.4-22.9. CDR3 length: 13 amino acids. No DNA is recorded. Germline V gives CDR1 LNHDA, CDR2 SQIVND (reference sequence). The assay was immunoSEQ multiplex PCR, and TCRdb's table has in-frame clones only and misses some. The listing contains more than 7,500 clones. The sequence came from a donor younger than 30 with juvenile idiopathic arthritis. Sequences were obtained from Treg cells from blood. The subset is: remaining (HLA-DR-negative) circulating blood Treg cells. The V gene is TRBV19, the J gene TRBJ1-1. CDR3 loop: CASSRGRDTEAFF.